A few counts support the clone carrying this T cell receptor beta chain. As yet, its antigen is unknown. Trimming took off 3 bases at V and 3 bases at J, with 15 bases between the two ends. The CDR3 spans 16 residues. Germline V gene lookup returns CDR1 LGHNA and CDR2 YSLEER. 13 Jbeta primers and 60 Vbeta primers were used for the PCR. This table comes from immunoSEQ multiplex PCR, and its TCRdb copy is limited to in-frame clones, with some not included. The repertoire holds more than 110,000 clones, roughly 77% seen once, with 2.5% to 3.5% in the top ten. These data are taken from a study of cytomegalovirus exposure and HLA in healthy donors. Findings and limits, study-wide: At a 0.05 false discovery rate, a later analysis found approximately 15,000 TCR beta sequences to be associated with HLA alleles.

The V gene is TRBV4-3, the J gene TRBJ2-1; weak D call: TRBD1 (6 bases). This clonotype was sampled from a female donor in good health and CMV-seronegative. The sample consisted of PBMCs. Written as DNA, the CDR3 is TGCGCCAGCAGCCAGGAGACAGGAATCGGCTACAATGAGCAGTTCTTC. As protein: CASSQETGIGYNEQFF.